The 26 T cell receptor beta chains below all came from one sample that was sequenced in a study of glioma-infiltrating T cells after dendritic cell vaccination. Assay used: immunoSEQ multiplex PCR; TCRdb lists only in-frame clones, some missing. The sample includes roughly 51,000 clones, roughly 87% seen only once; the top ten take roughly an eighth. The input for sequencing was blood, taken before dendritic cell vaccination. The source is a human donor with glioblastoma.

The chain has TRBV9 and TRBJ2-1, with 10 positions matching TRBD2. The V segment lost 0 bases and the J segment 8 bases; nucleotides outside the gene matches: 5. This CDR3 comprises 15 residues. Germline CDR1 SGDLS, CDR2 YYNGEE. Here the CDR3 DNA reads TGTGCCAGCAGCGTAGAACTAGCGGGGATCCATGAGCAGTTCTTC. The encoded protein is CASSVELAGIHEQFF.

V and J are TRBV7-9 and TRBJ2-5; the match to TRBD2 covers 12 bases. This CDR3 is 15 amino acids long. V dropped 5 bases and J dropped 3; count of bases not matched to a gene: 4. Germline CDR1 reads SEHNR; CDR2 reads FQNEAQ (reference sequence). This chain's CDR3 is CASSPRLAGEETQYF. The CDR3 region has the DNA TGTGCCAGCAGCCCGCGACTAGCGGGAGAAGAGACCCAGTACTTC.

For the CDR3, the DNA is TGTGCCAGCAGCTTAGCAGACAGCAGCTCCTACAATGAGCAGTTCTTC. It yields the protein CASSLADSSSYNEQFF. The chain combines TRBV7-9 with TRBJ2-1; possibly TRBD1 for D (5 bases). Trimming took 0 bases from V and 0 from J, leaving 9 bases between them. The CDR3 is 16 residues long. CDR1 and CDR2 from the germline V gene are SEHNR and FQNEAQ (reference sequence).

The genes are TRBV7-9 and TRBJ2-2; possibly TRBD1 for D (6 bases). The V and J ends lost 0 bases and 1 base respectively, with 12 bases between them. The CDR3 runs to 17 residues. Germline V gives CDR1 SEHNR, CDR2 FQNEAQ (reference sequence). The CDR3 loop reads CASSLAGPGQNTGELFF. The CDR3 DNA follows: TGTGCCAGCAGCTTAGCGGGCCCGGGACAGAACACCGGGGAGCTGTTTTTT.

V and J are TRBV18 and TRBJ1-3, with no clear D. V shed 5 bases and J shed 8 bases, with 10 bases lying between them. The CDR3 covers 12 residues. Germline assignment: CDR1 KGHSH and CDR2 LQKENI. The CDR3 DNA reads TGTGCCAGCTCAGGTGCCGGGGACACCATATATTTT. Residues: CASSGAGDTIYF.

The CDR3 DNA sequence: TGTGCCAGCAGCGCCTTTCCTTCCCCAACTAATGAAAAACTGTTTTTT. Amino acids: CASSAFPSPTNEKLFF. This sequence joins TRBV9 and TRBJ1-4; D gene ambiguous. Germline lookup yields CDR1 SGDLS and CDR2 YYNGEE. The ends were cut back, 3 bases at V and 0 bases at J, with 12 bases in the middle. This CDR3 spans 16 amino acids.

CDR3 amino acids: CASSIGMGQGLSPPFF. The CDR3 DNA reads TGTGCCAGCAGCATCGGCATGGGACAGGGGCTTTCGCCACCTTTCTTT. The genes are TRBV13 and TRBJ1-1; 10 bases fit TRBD1. V was clipped by 5 bases and J by 12 bases; unmatched bases: 18. Germline lookup yields CDR1 PRHDT and CDR2 FYEKMQ (reference sequence). The CDR3 runs 16 residues.

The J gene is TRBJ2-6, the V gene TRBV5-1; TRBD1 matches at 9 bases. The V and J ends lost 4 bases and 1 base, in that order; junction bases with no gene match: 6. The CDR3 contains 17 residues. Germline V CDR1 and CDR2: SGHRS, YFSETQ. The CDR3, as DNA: TGCGCCAGCAGCCTAAGGACAGGGGATTCTGGGGCCAACGTCCTGACTTTC. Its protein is CASSLRTGDSGANVLTF.

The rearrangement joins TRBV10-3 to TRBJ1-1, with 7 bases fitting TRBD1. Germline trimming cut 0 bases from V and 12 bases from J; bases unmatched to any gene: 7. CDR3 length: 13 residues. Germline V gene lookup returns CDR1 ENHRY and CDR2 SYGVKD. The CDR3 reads CAISESGDSEPFF. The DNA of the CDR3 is TGTGCCATCAGTGAGTCCGGGGACAGTGAGCCTTTCTTT.

CDR3 amino acids: CASSLPGTEAFF. The CDR3 DNA follows: TGTGCCAGCAGCTTGCCGGGCACTGAAGCTTTCTTT. This chain connects TRBV5-4 to TRBJ1-1, with unresolved D. Trimming removed 1 base at V and 4 bases at J, with 5 bases between. Germline V CDR1 and CDR2: SGHNT, YYREEE (reference sequence). The CDR3 covers 12 residues.

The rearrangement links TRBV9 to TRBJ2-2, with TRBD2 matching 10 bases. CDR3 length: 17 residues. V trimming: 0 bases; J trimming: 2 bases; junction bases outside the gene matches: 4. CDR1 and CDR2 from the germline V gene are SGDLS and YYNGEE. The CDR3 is CASSVASGGGNTGELFF. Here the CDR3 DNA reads TGTGCCAGCAGCGTAGCTAGCGGGGGAGGTAACACCGGGGAGCTGTTTTTT.

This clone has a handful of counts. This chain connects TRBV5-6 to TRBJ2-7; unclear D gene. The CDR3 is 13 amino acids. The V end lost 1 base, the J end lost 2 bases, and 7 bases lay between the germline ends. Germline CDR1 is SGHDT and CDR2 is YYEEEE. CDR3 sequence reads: CASSLPHTYEQYF. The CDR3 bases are TGTGCCAGCAGCTTGCCCCACACCTACGAGCAGTACTTC.

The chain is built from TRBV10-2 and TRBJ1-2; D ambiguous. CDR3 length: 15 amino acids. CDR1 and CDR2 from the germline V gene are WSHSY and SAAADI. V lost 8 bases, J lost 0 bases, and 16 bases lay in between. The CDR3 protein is CASLGRARTNYGYTF. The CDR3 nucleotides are TGCGCCAGCTTGGGGAGGGCCAGGACTAACTATGGCTACACCTTC.

CDR3 DNA: TGTGCCAGCAGCTACGACGGGAGAGGCACAGATACGCAGTATTTT. Its protein is CASSYDGRGTDTQYF. The chain combines TRBV11-3 with TRBJ2-3, with D possibly matching TRBD2 (6 bases). Per the germline V gene, CDR1 is SGHNT and CDR2 is YENEEA. CDR3 length: 15 residues. V shed 4 bases and J shed 1 base, with 12 bases lying between them.

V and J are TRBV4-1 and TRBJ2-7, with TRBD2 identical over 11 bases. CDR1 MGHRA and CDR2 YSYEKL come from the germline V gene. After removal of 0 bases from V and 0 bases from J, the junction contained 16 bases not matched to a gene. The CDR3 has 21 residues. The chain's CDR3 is CASSQELMASGGTGVSYEQYF. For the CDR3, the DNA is TGCGCCAGCAGCCAAGAGCTGATGGCTAGCGGGGGGACGGGTGTCTCCTACGAGCAGTACTTC.

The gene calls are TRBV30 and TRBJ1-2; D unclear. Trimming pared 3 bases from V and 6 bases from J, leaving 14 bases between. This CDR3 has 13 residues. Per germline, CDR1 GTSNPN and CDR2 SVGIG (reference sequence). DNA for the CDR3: TGTGCCTGGAGCCCCAGGATTCTGGATGGCTACACCTTC. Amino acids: CAWSPRILDGYTF.

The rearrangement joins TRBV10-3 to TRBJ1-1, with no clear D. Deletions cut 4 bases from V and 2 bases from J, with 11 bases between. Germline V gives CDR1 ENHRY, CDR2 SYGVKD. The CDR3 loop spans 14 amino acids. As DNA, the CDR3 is TGTGCCATCAGTGTTGGGCAGAGCAACACTGAAGCTTTCTTT. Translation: CAISVGQSNTEAFF.

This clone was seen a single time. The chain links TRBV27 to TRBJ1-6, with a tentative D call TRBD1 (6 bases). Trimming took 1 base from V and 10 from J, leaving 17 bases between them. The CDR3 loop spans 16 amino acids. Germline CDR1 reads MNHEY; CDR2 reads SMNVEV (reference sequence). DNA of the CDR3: TGTGCCAGCAGTTTATTGGCAGGGGCTCTGGGATCACCCCTCCACTTT. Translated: CASSLLAGALGSPLHF.

CDR3 in DNA: TGCGCCAGCAGCATCGGACAGGGGGGGATCTACGAGCAGTACTTC. Amino acids: CASSIGQGGIYEQYF. The J gene is TRBJ2-7, the V gene TRBV5-1; 10 bases fit TRBD1. The V and J ends lost 4 bases and 3 bases, in that order; junction bases with no gene match: 7. The CDR3 spans 15 residues. CDR1 is SGHRS and CDR2 is YFSETQ in the germline V gene. The complete variable domain, with remaining parts taken from reference TRBV5-1 and TRBJ2-7, reads KAGVTQTPRYLIKTRGQQVTLSCSPISGHRSVSWYQQTPGQGLQFLFEYFSETQRNKGNFPGRFSGRQFSNSRSEMNVSTLELGDSALYLCASSIGQGGIYEQYFGPGTRLTVT.

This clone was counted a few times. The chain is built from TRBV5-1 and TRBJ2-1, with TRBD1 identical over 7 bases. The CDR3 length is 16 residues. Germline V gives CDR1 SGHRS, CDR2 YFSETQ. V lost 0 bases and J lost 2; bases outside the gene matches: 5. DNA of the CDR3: TGCGCCAGCAGCTTGGCACGGCAGGGGGCCTACAATGAGCAGTTCTTC. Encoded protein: CASSLARQGAYNEQFF.

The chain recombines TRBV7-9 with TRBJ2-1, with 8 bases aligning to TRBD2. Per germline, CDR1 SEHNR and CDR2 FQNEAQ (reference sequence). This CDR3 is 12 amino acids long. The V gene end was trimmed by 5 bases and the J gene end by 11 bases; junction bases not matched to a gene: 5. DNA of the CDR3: TGTGCCAGCAGCCCGACTAGCGCACAGCAGTTCTTC. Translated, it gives CASSPTSAQQFF.

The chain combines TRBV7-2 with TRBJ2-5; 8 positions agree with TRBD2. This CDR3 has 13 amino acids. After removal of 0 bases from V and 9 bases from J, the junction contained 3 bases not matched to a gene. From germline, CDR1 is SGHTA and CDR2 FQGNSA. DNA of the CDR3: TGTGCCAGCAGCTTAGCGCGGGAGGTAGCCCAGTACTTC. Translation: CASSLAREVAQYF.

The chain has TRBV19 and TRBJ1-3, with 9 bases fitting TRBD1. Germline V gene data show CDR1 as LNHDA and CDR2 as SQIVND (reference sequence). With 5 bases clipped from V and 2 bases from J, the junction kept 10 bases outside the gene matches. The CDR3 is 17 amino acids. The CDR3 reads CASSPQGQGVTGNTIYF. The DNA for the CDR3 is TGTGCCAGTAGTCCCCAGGGACAGGGTGTTACTGGAAACACCATATATTTT. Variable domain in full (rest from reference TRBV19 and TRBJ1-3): DGGITQSPKYLFRKEGQNVTLSCEQNLNHDAMYWYRQDPGQGLRLIYYSQIVNDFQKGDIAEGYSVSREKKESFPLTVTSAQKNPTAFYLCASSPQGQGVTGNTIYFGEGSWLTVV.

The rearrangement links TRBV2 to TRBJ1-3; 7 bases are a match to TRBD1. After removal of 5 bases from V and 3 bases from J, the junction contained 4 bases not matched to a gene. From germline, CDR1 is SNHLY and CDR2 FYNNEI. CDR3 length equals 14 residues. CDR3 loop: CASSIGTDGNTIYF. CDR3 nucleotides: TGTGCCAGCAGTATTGGGACAGATGGAAACACCATATATTTT.

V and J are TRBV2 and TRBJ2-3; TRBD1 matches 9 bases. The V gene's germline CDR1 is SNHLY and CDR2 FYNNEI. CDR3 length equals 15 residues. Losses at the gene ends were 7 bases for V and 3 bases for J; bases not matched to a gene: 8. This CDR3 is CASIRDRVFTDTQYF. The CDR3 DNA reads TGTGCCAGCATCCGGGACAGGGTCTTTACAGATACGCAGTATTTT.

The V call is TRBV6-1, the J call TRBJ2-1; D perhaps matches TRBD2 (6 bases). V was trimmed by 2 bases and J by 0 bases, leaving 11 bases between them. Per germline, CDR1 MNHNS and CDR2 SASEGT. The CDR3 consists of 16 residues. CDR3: CASSERGTVSYNEQFF. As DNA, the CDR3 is TGTGCCAGCAGTGAAAGAGGGACTGTCTCCTACAATGAGCAGTTCTTC.